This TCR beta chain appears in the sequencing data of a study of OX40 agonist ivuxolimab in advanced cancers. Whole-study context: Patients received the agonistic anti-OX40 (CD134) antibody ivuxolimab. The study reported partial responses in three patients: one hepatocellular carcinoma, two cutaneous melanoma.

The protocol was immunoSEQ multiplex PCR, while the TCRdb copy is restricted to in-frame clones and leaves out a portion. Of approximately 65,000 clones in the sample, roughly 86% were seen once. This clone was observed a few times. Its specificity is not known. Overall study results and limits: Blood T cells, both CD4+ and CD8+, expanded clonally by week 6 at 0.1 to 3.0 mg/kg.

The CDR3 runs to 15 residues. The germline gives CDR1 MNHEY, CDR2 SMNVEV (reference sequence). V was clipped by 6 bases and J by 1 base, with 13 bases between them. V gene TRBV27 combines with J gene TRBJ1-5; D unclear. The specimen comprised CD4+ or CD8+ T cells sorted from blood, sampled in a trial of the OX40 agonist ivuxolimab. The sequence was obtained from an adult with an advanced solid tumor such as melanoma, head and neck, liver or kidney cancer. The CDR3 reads CASSHMEDSNQPQHF. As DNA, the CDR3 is TGTGCCAGCAGCCATATGGAAGACAGCAATCAGCCCCAGCATTTT.